This TCR beta chain originates from a study of T cell changes during pregnancy in multiple sclerosis. Repertoires were generated with immunoSEQ multiplex PCR, while TCRdb's copy carries only in-frame clones and drops some. The sample records about 45,000 clones, 85% to 90% being singletons. Per germline, CDR1 SGHAT and CDR2 FQNNGV. The CDR3 sequence is 15 residues long. The V segment lost 0 bases and the J segment 1 base; nucleotides outside the gene matches: 1. The V and J genes are TRBV11-2 and TRBJ2-3, with 7 bases lining up with TRBD2. The TCR sequence derives from a female donor with multiple sclerosis, enrolled in a pregnancy study. Specimen: CD4+ T cells from peripheral blood mononuclear cells, collected in the first trimester of pregnancy. CDR3 coding DNA: TGTGCCAGCAGCTTAGATGGGGGGGGCACAGATACGCAGTATTTT. Amino acid sequence: CASSLDGGGTDTQYF.